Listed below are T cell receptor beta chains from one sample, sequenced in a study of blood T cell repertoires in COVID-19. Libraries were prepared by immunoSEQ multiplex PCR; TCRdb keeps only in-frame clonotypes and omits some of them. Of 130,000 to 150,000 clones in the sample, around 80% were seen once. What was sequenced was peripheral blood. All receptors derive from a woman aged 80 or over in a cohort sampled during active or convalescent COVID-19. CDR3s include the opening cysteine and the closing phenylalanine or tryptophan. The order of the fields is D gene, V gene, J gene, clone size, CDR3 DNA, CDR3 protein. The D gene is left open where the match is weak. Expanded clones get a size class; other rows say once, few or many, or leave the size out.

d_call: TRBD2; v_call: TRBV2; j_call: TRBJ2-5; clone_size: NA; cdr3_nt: TGTGCCAGCAGTCGACGCGGGACTACACACCAAGAGACCCAGTACTTC; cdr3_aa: CASSRRGTTHQETQYF
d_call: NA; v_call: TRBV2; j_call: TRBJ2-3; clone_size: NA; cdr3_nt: TGTGCCAGCAGTGTTGAGCTTAGCACAGATACGCAGTATTTT; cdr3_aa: CASSVELSTDTQYF
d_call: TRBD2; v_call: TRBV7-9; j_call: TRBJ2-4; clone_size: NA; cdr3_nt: TGTGCCAGCAGCTTTAGCGGGGGGGCAAACATTCAGTACTTC; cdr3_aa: CASSFSGGANIQYF
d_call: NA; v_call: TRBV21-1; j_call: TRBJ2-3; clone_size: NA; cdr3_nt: TGTGCCAGCAGCAAGATCTTACAGGGTTGGTATACGCAGTATTTT; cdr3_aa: CASSKILQGWYTQYF
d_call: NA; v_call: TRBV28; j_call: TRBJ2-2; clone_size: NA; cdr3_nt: TGTGCCAGCAGGATCGACAGAACCACCGGGGAGCTGTTTTTT; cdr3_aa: CASRIDRTTGELFF
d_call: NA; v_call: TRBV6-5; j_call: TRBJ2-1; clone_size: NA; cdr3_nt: TGTGCCAGCAGAGCGACTAGTACCAATGAGCAGTTCTTC; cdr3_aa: CASRATSTNEQFF
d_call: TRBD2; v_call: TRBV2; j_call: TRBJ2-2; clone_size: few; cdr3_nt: TGTGCCAGTATCCGGGGGGAAACCGGGGAGCTGTTTTTT; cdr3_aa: CASIRGETGELFF
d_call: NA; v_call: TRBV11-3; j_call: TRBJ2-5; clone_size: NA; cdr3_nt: TGTGCCAGCAGCCCTCAGGGGCAAGAGACCCAGTACTTC; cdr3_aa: CASSPQGQETQYF
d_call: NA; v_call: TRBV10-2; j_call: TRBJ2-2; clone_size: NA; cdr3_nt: TGCGCCAGCAGGGAAATGACAGGGAACACCGGGGAGCTGTTTTTT; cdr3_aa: CASREMTGNTGELFF
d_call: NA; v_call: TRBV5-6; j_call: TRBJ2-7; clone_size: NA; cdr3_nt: TGTGCCAGCAGCTCCCGGGTGACGGCCTCCTACGAGCAGTACTTC; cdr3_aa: CASSSRVTASYEQYF
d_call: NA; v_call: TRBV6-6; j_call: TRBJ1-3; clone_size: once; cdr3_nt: TGTGCCAGCAGCCCCCCGTCCCCCCGGGACACCATATATTTT; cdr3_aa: CASSPPSPRDTIYF
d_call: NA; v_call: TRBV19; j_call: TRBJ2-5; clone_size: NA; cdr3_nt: TGTGCCAGTACCCAGGGGACAACCCAAGAGACCCAGTACTTC; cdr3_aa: CASTQGTTQETQYF